This T cell receptor (beta chain) stems from a study of low-dose radiotherapy and immunotherapy resistance in tumors. About the study: At a dose of 200 mg/m2, intravenous cyclophosphamide was given every two weeks, one day before radiation and immunotherapy.

This clonotype was recorded at least ten times. Alpha- and beta-chain coverage of first-strand cDNA came from TRAV- and TRBV-specific primers. The authors ran around 20 PCR cycles to amplify TCRs with a constant-region primer and V-primer adapter. MiXCR, applied by TCRdb to the reads, yields one record per CDR3 protein. The table lists 65,000 to 95,000 distinct CDR3 sequences, 15% to 20% of them singletons. As for time point: after trial treatment. Stated treatment: LDRT plus nivolumab, ipilimumab, low-dose cyclophosphamide and aspirin (RACIN trial). Solid tumors that lacked tumor-infiltrating lymphocytes and were advanced were present in eligible patients. The TCR sequence derives from a male donor with prostate cancer. The input for sequencing was PBMCs, taken after low-dose radiotherapy plus immunotherapy.

In DNA, the CDR3 is TGTGCCAGCGCGAGGGTTTACACCGGGGAGCTGTTTTTT. It codes for CASARVYTGELFF. The rearrangement uses TRBV28 and TRBJ2-2; the D gene is possibly TRBD2 (5 bases). Trimming stripped 8 bases from V and 3 bases from J, with 10 bases between. The CDR3 runs to 13 residues. The V gene's germline CDR1 is MDHEN and CDR2 SYDVKM.